This T cell receptor (beta chain) was profiled in a study of control samples from healthy donors and cancer patients (TCRdb year 2020). The CDR3 spans 15 residues, from the cysteine through the phenylalanine. Only the CDR3 portion is preserved as DNA: 45 bases, with reading frame beginning at the first base. V lost 4 bases and J lost 6 bases; the stretch between them is 16 bases long. According to the germline V gene (reference sequence), CDR1 reads MNHNY and CDR2 reads SVGAGI. Comment on this clone: Its recognized antigen is unknown. Within one base of it there is no much larger clone, and no base qualities were kept.

The method behind the library was the immunoSEQ multiplex PCR assay. TCRdb carries this immuneACCESS record with in-frame sequences only. Its versions omit some clonotypes, under half of them owing to an unresolved V gene in the studies checked, with the rest unexplained. The sample records tens of thousands of clones, 70% to 90% of which are singletons. Of the sample, around 3.6% falls within the top ten clones. This sequence uses TRBV6-6 and TRBJ1-5; a weak D assignment points to TRBD1 (6 bases agree). The origin of this receptor is a female donor with melanoma. The source material was formalin-fixed, paraffin-embedded tissue. The CDR3 amino acid sequence is: CASSSTGQTGQPQHF. The base sequence is TGTGCCAGCAGTTCAACAGGGCAGACGGGTCAGCCCCAGCATTTT.